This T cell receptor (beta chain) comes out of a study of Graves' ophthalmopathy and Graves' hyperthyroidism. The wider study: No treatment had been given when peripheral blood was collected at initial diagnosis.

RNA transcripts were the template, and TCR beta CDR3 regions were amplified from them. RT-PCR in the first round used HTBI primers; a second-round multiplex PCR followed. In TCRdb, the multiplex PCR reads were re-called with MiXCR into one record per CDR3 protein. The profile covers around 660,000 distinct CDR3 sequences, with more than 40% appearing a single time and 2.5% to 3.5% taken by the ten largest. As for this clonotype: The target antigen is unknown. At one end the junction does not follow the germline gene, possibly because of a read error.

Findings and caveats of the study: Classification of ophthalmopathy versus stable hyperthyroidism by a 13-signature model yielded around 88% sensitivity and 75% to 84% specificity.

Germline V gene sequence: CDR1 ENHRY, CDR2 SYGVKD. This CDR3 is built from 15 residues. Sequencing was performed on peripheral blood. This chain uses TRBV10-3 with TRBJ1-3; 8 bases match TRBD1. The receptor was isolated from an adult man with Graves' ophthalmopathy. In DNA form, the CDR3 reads TGTGCCATCAGGAAAGGGACAGGCGATGGAAAAACCATATATTTT. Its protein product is CAIRKGTGDGKTIYF.